Listed below are T cell receptor beta chains from one sample, sequenced in a study of response to subunit inactivated influenza vaccine. TCRdb ran MiXCR on the RT-PCR reads and lists one entry per CDR3 protein. The sample has some 500,000 distinct CDR3 sequences, 16% seen once; the top ten hold less than 4%. The material sequenced was CD4+ T cells sorted from PBMCs, taken 23 months after vaccination. These TCRs come from a man in his fifties or sixties who received an inactivated influenza vaccine. The CDR3 runs from the conserved cysteine through the conserved F or W. Expanded clones are given a class, and other clones once, few, many or no size at all.

CDR3	size	V	J
CASSFQHEQYF	many	TRBV12-3/TRBV12-4	TRBJ2-7
CASSYRAGGGRALETQYF	NA	TRBV6-5	TRBJ2-5
CAISGTSGRFTDTQYF	NA	TRBV10-3	TRBJ2-3
CASSRSWGAVIEQFF	NA	TRBV9	TRBJ2-1
CASSISLSGGRNEQFF	many	TRBV19	TRBJ2-1
CSARRVSGHTEAFF	few	TRBV20-1	TRBJ1-1
CASSQAPDSGPLF	few	TRBV4-2	TRBJ2-7
CASSGSTDTQYF	many	TRBV12-3/TRBV12-4	TRBJ2-3
CASSSTEAGGPQETQYF	few	TRBV11-2	TRBJ2-5
CASNSPFTGTYEQYF	NA	TRBV7-2	TRBJ2-7
CASSQGDYLSGNTIYF	few	TRBV4-2	TRBJ1-3
CASNDLDTQYF	few	TRBV7-9	TRBJ2-3
CASSLDRAVETQYF	few	TRBV11-2	TRBJ2-5
CASSLEAGRRETQYF	few	TRBV5-5	TRBJ2-5
CASIMDKSEAFF	NA	TRBV2	TRBJ1-1
CASLRGGPRSGELFF	NA	TRBV12-3/TRBV12-4	TRBJ2-2
CASSIGTGENTVKTQYF	few	TRBV4-3	TRBJ2-5
CATSRDRAPSYEQYF	few	TRBV15	TRBJ2-7
CASRGGTESNQPQHF	few	TRBV12-3/TRBV12-4	TRBJ1-5
CASSSSGRPHNEQFF	NA	TRBV6-5	TRBJ2-1
CSAIRGRGRGETQYF	few	TRBV20-1	TRBJ2-5
CAIRTRGQGENEQYF	NA	TRBV10-3	TRBJ2-7
CASSQVLYRGDTEAFF	NA	TRBV3-1	TRBJ1-1
CATRGGLGGDTRYF	few	TRBV24-1	TRBJ2-3
CASSSPRGSNEQFF	few	TRBV6-2/TRBV6-3	TRBJ2-1
CASSLSGRAGWETQYF	NA	TRBV12-3/TRBV12-4	TRBJ2-5